This TCR beta chain stems from a study of CD8+ T cells in alopecia areata. CDR3 size: 15 residues. CDR1 is SGHDN and CDR2 is FVKESK in the germline V gene. The junction had 7 bases not matched to a gene; V was cut back by 3 bases and J by 2 bases. Researchers took lesional scalp punch biopsies and peripheral blood from people who were alopecia areata patients. cDNA serving as the sequencing template came from extracted, reverse transcribed RNA. The method was immunoSEQ multiplex PCR; TCRdb's version includes in-frame clones alone and lacks a portion of them. The sample shows about 15,000 clones, 50% to 75% of them seen only once.

The sequenced sample consisted of skin. The TCR sequence derives from a human donor with alopecia areata. V usage is TRBV14 and J usage is TRBJ2-7; TRBD1 matches 7 bases. The CDR3 DNA sequence: TGTGCCAGCAGCCAGCACCGGGACAGTGCCTACGAGCAGTACTTC. The encoded protein is CASSQHRDSAYEQYF.